These 28 T cell receptor beta chains share one sample of origin, sequenced in a study of CD8 T cells in ankylosing spondylitis. TCRdb re-analysed the 5' RACE reads in MiXCR, keeping a single row per CDR3 protein. This table holds under 55,000 distinct CDR3 sequences, approximately 7.4% found once. The sequencing sample was made of blood, either unsorted or a sorted T cell fraction (not recorded which). These receptors came from a female donor with ankylosing spondylitis or in good health (not recorded which).

This sequence joins TRBV20-1 and TRBJ1-2, with 7 bases fitting TRBD1. The germline CDR1 and CDR2 sequences are DFQATT and SNEGSKA (reference sequence). The CDR3 extends over 17 amino acids. After removal of 0 bases from V and 4 bases from J, the junction contained 14 bases not matched to a gene. CDR3 in DNA: TGCAGTGCTAGAGAGCCGGACAGGCCAATACCCCTCTATGGCTACACCTTC. Residues: CSAREPDRPIPLYGYTF.

This clonotype was seen ten or more times. The chain links TRBV19 to TRBJ2-3, with D uncertain. Trimming cost V 4 bases and J 0 bases, with 11 bases left between them. The CDR3 has 15 residues. In germline, CDR1 is LNHDA, CDR2 SQIVND (reference sequence). The CDR3 loop is CASSTFIASTDTQYF. CDR3 coding DNA: TGTGCCAGTAGTACCTTTATTGCTAGCACAGATACGCAGTATTTT.

This clonotype was recorded at least ten times. This chain joins TRBV5-8 and TRBJ1-4, with a weak D call TRBD1 (5 bases). V was clipped by 4 bases and J by 6 bases, with 13 bases between them. The CDR3 is 14 amino acids. Germline CDR1 is SGHTS and CDR2 is YDEGEE. The CDR3 loop reads CASSPRRVHEKLFF. For the CDR3, the DNA is TGTGCCAGCAGCCCACGCAGGGTCCATGAAAAACTGTTTTTT.

The table lists this clonotype with many counts. The chain joins TRBV5-1 to TRBJ1-5; D gene uncertain. The CDR3 spans 14 residues. V lost 0 bases and J lost 5, with 9 bases in between. Germline CDR1 and CDR2: SGHRS and YFSETQ. The CDR3 DNA reads as TGCGCCAGCAGCTTGGACCCTGGAGATCAGCCCCAGCATTTT. Translation gives CASSLDPGDQPQHF. Full variable domain (missing parts from reference TRBV5-1 and TRBJ1-5): KAGVTQTPRYLIKTRGQQVTLSCSPISGHRSVSWYQQTPGQGLQFLFEYFSETQRNKGNFPGRFSGRQFSNSRSEMNVSTLELGDSALYLCASSLDPGDQPQHFGDGTRLSIL.

This clonotype has a count of ten or more. The chain carries TRBV20-1 and TRBJ1-1; D gene uncertain. The V gene lost 2 bases and the J gene lost 1 base, with 5 bases spanning the gap. CDR1 DFQATT and CDR2 SNEGSKA come from the germline V gene (reference sequence). The CDR3 contains 12 residues. The CDR3 loop is CSARTQNTEAFF. CDR3 in DNA: TGCAGTGCTAGAACCCAGAACACTGAAGCTTTCTTT.

Ten or more counts support this clonotype. The chain carries TRBV20-1 and TRBJ2-7; 9 bases align to TRBD1. After removal of 0 bases from V and 4 bases from J, the junction contained 4 bases not matched to a gene. CDR1 and CDR2 from the germline V gene are DFQATT and SNEGSKA (reference sequence). The CDR3 spans 14 residues. CDR3 sequence reads: CSARDGTGRYEQYV. DNA for the CDR3: TGCAGTGCTAGAGATGGGACAGGGCGTTACGAGCAGTACGTC.

This clonotype was counted ten times or more. The rearrangement uses TRBV12-3 or TRBV12-4 and TRBJ1-5; D is unresolved. The CDR3 has 14 residues. The ends were cut back, 4 bases at V and 1 base at J, with 8 bases in the middle. CDR3: CASSSVGSNQPQHF. The CDR3, as DNA: TGTGCCAGCAGTTCAGTGGGGAGCAATCAGCCCCAGCATTTT.

Ten or more counts support this clonotype. The rearrangement uses TRBV5-1 and TRBJ2-7, with TRBD2 matching over 11 bases. J was trimmed by 4 bases and V by 3 bases; bases with no gene match: 3. This CDR3 is built from 14 residues. Germline CDR1 SGHRS, CDR2 YFSETQ. CDR3 loop: CASSWGTSGYEQYF. The CDR3 bases are TGCGCCAGCAGCTGGGGGACTAGCGGTTACGAGCAGTACTTC.

This clonotype was picked up many times. The rearrangement uses TRBV7-6 and TRBJ2-5; the match to TRBD2 covers 7 bases. The CDR3 is 14 residues long. J lost 5 bases, V lost 5 bases, and 8 bases had no gene match. Germline CDR1 is SGHVS and CDR2 is FNYEAQ. CDR3 region: CASSDSWGGETQYF. CDR3 bases: TGTGCCAGCAGCGATTCATGGGGGGGGGAGACCCAGTACTTC. The whole variable domain, filled in from reference TRBV7-6 and TRBJ2-5, reads GAGVSQSPRYKVTKRGQDVALRCDPISGHVSLYWYRQALGQGPEFLTYFNYEAQQDKSGLPNDRFSAERPEGSISTLTIQRTEQRDSAMYRCASSDSWGGETQYFGPGTRLLVL.

This clonotype was detected ten times or more. The chain combines TRBV6-1 with TRBJ1-1; tentatively, D is TRBD1 (5 bases). The CDR3 runs 13 residues. Germline V gives CDR1 MNHNS, CDR2 SASEGT. V was pared by 8 bases and J by 1 base, with 11 bases between. The CDR3 loop reads CASGASGNTEAFF. The CDR3 DNA reads as TGTGCCAGCGGGGCGAGCGGGAACACTGAAGCTTTCTTT.

This clonotype showed up many times. The chain carries TRBV18 and TRBJ1-5; D uncertain. CDR3 length: 12 residues. The V and J ends lost 6 bases and 7 bases respectively, with 10 bases between them. CDR1 and CDR2 from the germline V gene are KGHSH and LQKENI. CDR3 sequence: CASSGEEQPQHF. The CDR3 DNA follows: TGTGCCAGCTCCGGGGAGGAACAGCCCCAGCATTTT.

The sample holds many counts of this clonotype. The chain is built from TRBV5-6 and TRBJ1-2; 7 nucleotides line up with TRBD1. CDR1 SGHDT and CDR2 YYEEEE come from the germline V gene. This CDR3 region has 16 residues. V lost 5 bases and J lost 6; bases outside the gene matches: 16. The CDR3 DNA follows: TGTGCCAGCAGTTACGCCGCGCAGGGGGGACGTAATGGCTACACCTTC. Translated: CASSYAAQGGRNGYTF.

This clonotype was seen many times. V and J are TRBV20-1 and TRBJ1-1; 7 bases are a match to TRBD1. V lost 3 bases to trimming and J lost 6 bases; unmatched junction nucleotides: 7. From germline, CDR1 is DFQATT and CDR2 SNEGSKA (reference sequence). This CDR3 contains 13 residues. The CDR3 region has the DNA TGCAGTGCTAGGCCGGGGACAGTGCCTGAAGCTTTCTTT. It specifies CSARPGTVPEAFF.

The rearrangement joins TRBV7-2 to TRBJ1-2; the match to TRBD1 covers 9 bases. This CDR3 is built from 15 residues. J gave up 4 bases and V 1 base, and 4 bases lay outside the gene matches. Germline lookup yields CDR1 SGHTA and CDR2 FQGNSA. CDR3 DNA sequence: TGTGCCAGCAGCTTAGGCGGGACAGGGACCTATGGCTACACCTTC. It codes for CASSLGGTGTYGYTF.

This clonotype was counted ten times or more. The V call is TRBV6-1, the J call TRBJ2-1; tentative D call: TRBD2 (7 bases). V lost 6 bases, J lost 5 bases, and 20 bases lay in between. CDR3 length: 16 amino acids. The V gene's germline CDR1 is MNHNS and CDR2 SASEGT. The CDR3 spells CASSRPRGGGNNEQFF. As DNA, the CDR3 is TGTGCCAGCAGCCGTCCCCGAGGGGGGGGAAACAATGAGCAGTTCTTC.

This clonotype was seen at least ten times. The chain couples TRBV5-8 to TRBJ1-4; D is perhaps TRBD1 (5 bases). The CDR3 is 16 residues long. Germline V gene sequence: CDR1 SGHTS, CDR2 YDEGEE. The V end was cut by 4 bases, the J end by 6 bases, with 19 bases between. The CDR3 DNA sequence: TGTGCCAGCAGCCCCGGGGGGAGCTCCGCGGATGAAAAACTGTTTTTT. The encoded protein is CASSPGGSSADEKLFF.

This clonotype was seen a few times. The rearrangement uses TRBV11-2 and TRBJ2-5; TRBD1 matches at 10 bases. This CDR3 contains 16 residues. Unmatched junction bases numbered 5, after V lost 1 base and J lost 3 bases. Germline CDR1 reads SGHAT; CDR2 reads FQNNGV. The CDR3 region has the DNA TGTGCCAGCAGCTTAGCGCCCGGGACAGGGGAAGAGACCCAGTACTTC. Its protein product is CASSLAPGTGEETQYF.

A note on this clonotype: The junction departs from germline at one end; a sequencing error may be responsible. This chain joins TRBV5-1 and TRBJ2-2; D is undetermined. CDR1 is SGHRS and CDR2 is YFSETQ in the germline V gene. The CDR3 consists of 15 residues. The CDR3 reads CASSLELGVTEELFF. The CDR3 DNA reads TGCGCCAGCAGCTTGGAATTAGGTGTCACCGAGGAGCTGTTTTTT.

At least ten counts were recorded for this clonotype. The chain uses TRBV5-1 and TRBJ1-4; D call uncertain. The CDR3 contains 14 residues. V lost 0 bases to trimming and J lost 7 bases, with 10 bases between them. Germline V lookup: CDR1 SGHRS, CDR2 YFSETQ. The CDR3 region has the DNA TGCGCCAGCAGCTTGGGGGATGGACTTGAAAAACTGTTTTTT. It codes for CASSLGDGLEKLFF. The full variable domain, its missing parts supplied by reference TRBV5-1 and TRBJ1-4, is KAGVTQTPRYLIKTRGQQVTLSCSPISGHRSVSWYQQTPGQGLQFLFEYFSETQRNKGNFPGRFSGRQFSNSRSEMNVSTLELGDSALYLCASSLGDGLEKLFFGSGTQLSVL.

This clonotype was observed at least ten times. The J gene is TRBJ1-4, the V gene TRBV15, with 8 positions matching TRBD1. This CDR3 has 14 residues. Germline CDR1 reads LNHNV; CDR2 reads YYDKDF (reference sequence). The junction had 7 bases not matched to a gene; V was cut back by 7 bases and J by 6 bases. The CDR3 region has the DNA TGTGCCACCAAACCGGGACAGGTTCATGAAAAACTGTTTTTT. Protein sequence: CATKPGQVHEKLFF.

This clonotype has a count of ten or more. The chain links TRBV10-3 to TRBJ1-2, with 9 positions matching TRBD1. V trimming: 4 bases; J trimming: 6 bases; junction bases outside the gene matches: 9. The CDR3 runs 15 residues. Germline CDR1 is ENHRY and CDR2 is SYGVKD. This CDR3 reads CAISARTGDKDGYTF. The CDR3 nucleotides are TGTGCCATCAGTGCGAGGACAGGGGACAAGGATGGCTACACCTTC.

This clonotype was seen at least ten times. This rearrangement joins TRBV7-9 to TRBJ1-6; D is undetermined. CDR1 is SEHNR and CDR2 is FQNEAQ in the germline V gene (reference sequence). The V end lost 3 bases, the J end lost 3 bases, and 12 bases lay between the germline ends. The CDR3 loop spans 16 amino acids. The DNA for the CDR3 is TGTGCCAGCAGCTTGTCAGGTCGGGGCTATAATTCACCCCTCCACTTT. The encoded protein is CASSLSGRGYNSPLHF. The full variable domain, rest sourced from reference TRBV7-9 and TRBJ1-6, is DTGVSQNPRHKITKRGQNVTFRCDPISEHNRLYWYRQTLGQGPEFLTYFQNEAQLEKSRLLSDRFSAERPKGSFSTLEIQRTEQGDSAMYLCASSLSGRGYNSPLHFGNGTRLTVT.

The chain couples TRBV19 to TRBJ2-2, with D hard to call. V was shortened by 11 bases and J by 8 bases, with 21 bases between the two germline ends. This CDR3 region has 14 residues. Germline V lookup: CDR1 LNHDA, CDR2 SQIVND (reference sequence). CDR3 sequence: CACQMGSTWGELFF. CDR3 sequence (DNA): TGTGCCTGTCAGATGGGCAGTACATGGGGGGAGCTGTTTTTT.

This clonotype was observed many times. The chain recombines TRBV27 with TRBJ1-4, with D tentatively TRBD1 (6 bases). This CDR3 has 19 residues. CDR1 and CDR2 from the germline V gene are MNHEY and SMNVEV (reference sequence). Deletions cut 5 bases from V and 8 bases from J, with 30 bases between. CDR3 nucleotides: TGTGCCAGCAGTCCCAAGGGCGATCGTTCACAGGGTAATCAAGAAAAACTGTTTTTT. Amino acids: CASSPKGDRSQGNQEKLFF.

This clonotype was detected many times. The gene calls are TRBV29-1 and TRBJ2-7, with D possibly TRBD2 on 6 matching bases. V was cut by 3 bases and J by 7 bases, with 10 bases left in between. The CDR3 is 11 amino acids. The germline gives CDR1 SQVTM, CDR2 ANQGSEA. CDR3: CSVERAGEQYF. The CDR3 DNA follows: TGCAGCGTTGAGAGGGCGGGAGAGCAGTACTTC.

This clonotype was picked up many times. The chain links TRBV20-1 to TRBJ1-4; TRBD1 might be the D (5 bases). From germline, CDR1 is DFQATT and CDR2 SNEGSKA (reference sequence). There are 17 residues in the CDR3. The V gene lost 1 base and the J gene lost 0 bases, with 15 bases spanning the gap. CDR3 region: CSARGTGTLATNEKLFF. CDR3 nucleotide sequence: TGCAGTGCTAGAGGGACCGGGACTCTAGCAACTAATGAAAAACTGTTTTTT.

At least ten counts were recorded for this clonotype. The chain carries TRBV12-3 or TRBV12-4 and TRBJ1-2; TRBD1 agrees at 7 bases. The trim removed 5 bases at V and 2 bases at J, leaving 2 bases unmatched. The CDR3 is 13 residues long. Here the CDR3 DNA reads TGTGCCAGCAGTCCACAGGGGAACTATGGCTACACCTTC. Encoded protein: CASSPQGNYGYTF.

This clonotype was seen at least ten times. CDR3 in amino acids: CASSFEGAQPGELFF. The CDR3 bases are TGCGCCAGCAGCTTTGAGGGGGCTCAACCCGGGGAGCTGTTTTTT. The V gene is TRBV5-1, the J gene TRBJ2-2; 7 positions agree with TRBD1. The germline CDR1 and CDR2 sequences are SGHRS and YFSETQ. The trim removed 2 bases at V and 6 bases at J, leaving 7 bases unmatched. This CDR3 is 15 amino acids long.